These 5 T cell receptor beta chains originate from one sample sequenced in a study of graft-versus-host responses after intestinal transplantation. For these TCRs, the target antigens are not known. The assay was immunoSEQ multiplex PCR, and TCRdb's table has in-frame clones only and misses some. The repertoire holds 130,000 or so clones, with around nine tenths as singletons. Sample: unstimulated CD4+ T cells sorted from spleen or lymph node cells, taken before intestinal transplant. Receptors were obtained from a human donor who received an intestinal transplant.

The chain carries TRBV2 and TRBJ2-3, with 12 bases that match TRBD2. From germline, CDR1 is SNHLY and CDR2 FYNNEI. This CDR3 region has 16 residues. Trimming took 6 bases from V and 7 from J; bases not matched to a gene: 11. The CDR3 is CASRVASGGAVNTQYF. The CDR3 DNA reads as TGTGCCAGCAGGGTTGCTAGCGGGGGGGCCGTTAATACGCAGTATTTT. The full variable domain, its missing parts supplied by reference TRBV2 and TRBJ2-3, is EPEVTQTPSHQVTQMGQEVILRCVPISNHLYFYWYRQILGQKVEFLVSFYNNEISEKSEIFDDQFSVERPDGSNFTLKIRSTKLEDSAMYFCASRVASGGAVNTQYFGPGTRLTVL.

V and J are TRBV25-1 and TRBJ1-2, with D unclear. Looked up from germline, CDR1 is MGHDK and CDR2 is SYGVNS. The CDR3 totals 14 residues. Deletions cut 4 bases from V and 8 bases from J, with 17 bases between. CDR3 bases: TGTGCCAGCAGTGGGGAGACATACTCTCACGGCTACACCTTC. Translating gives CASSGETYSHGYTF.

The V and J genes are TRBV11-2 and TRBJ2-5; tentatively, D is TRBD1 (5 bases). V was trimmed by 5 bases and J by 2 bases, leaving 9 bases between them. CDR1 SGHAT and CDR2 FQNNGV come from the germline V gene. The CDR3 covers 13 residues. CDR3 DNA: TGTGCCAGCAGCCCAAACAGGCAAGAGACCCAGTACTTC. Its translation is CASSPNRQETQYF. Full variable domain (missing parts from reference TRBV11-2 and TRBJ2-5): EAGVAQSPRYKIIEKRQSVAFWCNPISGHATLYWYQQILGQGPKLLIQFQNNGVVDDSQLPKDRFSAERLKGVDSTLKIQPAKLEDSAVYLCASSPNRQETQYFGPGTRLLVL.

V usage is TRBV30 and J usage is TRBJ1-3; maybe TRBD1 (5 bases). The germline CDR1 and CDR2 sequences are GTSNPN and SVGIG (reference sequence). This CDR3 is 17 amino acids long. The ends were cut back, 0 bases at V and 2 bases at J, with 17 bases in the middle. The CDR3 reads CAWSVGYPGGTGNTIYF. CDR3 nucleotide sequence: TGTGCCTGGAGTGTAGGTTACCCCGGGGGAACTGGAAACACCATATATTTT. Full variable domain (remainder filled in from reference TRBV30 and TRBJ1-3): SQTIHQWPATLVQPVGSPLSLECTVEGTSNPNLYWYRQAAGRGLQLLFYSVGIGQISSEVPQNLSASRPQDRQFILSSKKLLLSDSGFYLCAWSVGYPGGTGNTIYFGEGSWLTVV.

This chain uses TRBV19 with TRBJ1-5, with 7 bases identical to TRBD1. V gave up 6 bases and J gave up 0 bases; unmatched junction bases: 8. There are 16 residues in the CDR3. The germline V gene has CDR1 LNHDA and CDR2 SQIVND (reference sequence). The CDR3 protein is CASRTEQGYSNQPQHF. In DNA form, the CDR3 reads TGTGCCAGTAGGACTGAACAGGGGTATAGCAATCAGCCCCAGCATTTT.